The sequence of this T cell receptor beta chain was determined in a study of shared clonotypes between healthy human individuals. The CDR3 spans 13 residues. Trimming stripped 3 bases from V and 0 bases from J, with 5 bases between. Per the germline V gene, CDR1 is LNHNV and CDR2 is YYDKDF (reference sequence). Sequencing was performed with immunoSEQ multiplex PCR; in TCRdb, only in-frame clones are kept and a portion is missing. The sample has 650,000 to 700,000 clones, about 92% seen once; the top ten hold about 33%. This sequence joins TRBV15 and TRBJ2-5; D unclear. The sequence derives from a man aged 18 to 29 in good health. Some clones in this sample may be carry-over from other donors' samples. Input material: memory CD8+ T cells from PBMCs. The subset: CD45RO+ cells pooled with CCR7-negative TemRA cells. The CDR3 here is CATSRPYQETQYF. CDR3 nucleotide sequence: TGTGCCACCAGCAGGCCGTACCAAGAGACCCAGTACTTC.